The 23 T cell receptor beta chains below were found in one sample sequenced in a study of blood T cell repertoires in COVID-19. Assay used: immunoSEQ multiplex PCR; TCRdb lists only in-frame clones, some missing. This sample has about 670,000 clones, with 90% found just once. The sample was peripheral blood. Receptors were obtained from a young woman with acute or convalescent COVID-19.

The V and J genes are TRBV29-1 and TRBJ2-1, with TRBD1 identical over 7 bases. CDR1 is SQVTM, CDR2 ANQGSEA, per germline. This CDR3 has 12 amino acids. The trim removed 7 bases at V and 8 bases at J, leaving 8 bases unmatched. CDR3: CSGETGAYEQFF. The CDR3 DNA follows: TGCAGCGGGGAAACAGGGGCCTATGAGCAGTTCTTC.

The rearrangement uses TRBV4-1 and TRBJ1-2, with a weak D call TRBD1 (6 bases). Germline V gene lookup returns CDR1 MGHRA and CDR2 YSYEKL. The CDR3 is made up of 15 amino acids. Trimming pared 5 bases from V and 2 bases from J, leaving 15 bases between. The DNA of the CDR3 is TGCGCCAGCAGCGAGATACTTACAGGGAACTATGGCTACACCTTC. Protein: CASSEILTGNYGYTF.

The CDR3 reads CAWDRQMNTEAFF. As DNA, the CDR3 is TGTGCCTGGGACAGGCAAATGAACACTGAAGCTTTCTTT. V usage is TRBV30 and J usage is TRBJ1-1; tentative D call: TRBD1 (6 bases). Germline V gene sequence: CDR1 GTSNPN, CDR2 SVGIG (reference sequence). The CDR3 is 13 residues long. V gave up 5 bases and J gave up 0 bases, with 10 bases separating them. Based on the CDR3 plus reference TRBV30 and TRBJ1-1, the full variable domain is SQTIHQWPATLVQPVGSPLSLECTVEGTSNPNLYWYRQAAGRGLQLLFYSVGIGQISSEVPQNLSASRPQDRQFILSSKKLLLSDSGFYLCAWDRQMNTEAFFGQGTRLTVV.

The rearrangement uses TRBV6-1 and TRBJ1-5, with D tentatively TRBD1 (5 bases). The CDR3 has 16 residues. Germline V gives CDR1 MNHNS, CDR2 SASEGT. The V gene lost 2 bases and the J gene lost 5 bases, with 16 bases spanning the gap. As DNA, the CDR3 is TGTGCCAGCAGTGAATGGGCAGGGTCTGAGCATCAGCCCCAGCATTTT. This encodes CASSEWAGSEHQPQHF.

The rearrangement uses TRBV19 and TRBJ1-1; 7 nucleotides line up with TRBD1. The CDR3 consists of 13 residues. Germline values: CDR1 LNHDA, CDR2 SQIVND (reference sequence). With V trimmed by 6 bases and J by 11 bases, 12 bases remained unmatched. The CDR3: CASRRPTGTEAFF. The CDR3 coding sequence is TGTGCCAGTAGGAGACCCACCGGGACAGAGGCTTTCTTT.

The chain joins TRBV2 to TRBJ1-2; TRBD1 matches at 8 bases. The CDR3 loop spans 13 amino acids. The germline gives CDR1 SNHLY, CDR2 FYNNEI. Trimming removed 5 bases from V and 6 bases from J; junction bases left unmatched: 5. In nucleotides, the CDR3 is TGTGCCAGCAGTAAGACAGGGGATCATGGCTACACCTTC. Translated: CASSKTGDHGYTF.

CDR3: CASSQDLGTYNEQFF. CDR3 DNA: TGCGCCAGCAGCCAAGATCTTGGGACTTACAATGAGCAGTTCTTC. This chain joins TRBV4-1 and TRBJ2-1, with TRBD2 as a possible D gene (6 bases). The CDR3 has 15 amino acids. The germline CDR1 and CDR2 sequences are MGHRA and YSYEKL. Trimming took 0 bases from V and 4 from J, leaving 10 bases between them.

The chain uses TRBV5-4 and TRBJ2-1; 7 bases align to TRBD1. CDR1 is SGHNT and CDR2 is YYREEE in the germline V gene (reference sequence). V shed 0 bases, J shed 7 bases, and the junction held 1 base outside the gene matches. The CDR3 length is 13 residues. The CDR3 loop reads CASSLATGNEQFF. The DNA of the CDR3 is TGTGCCAGCAGCTTGGCGACAGGGAATGAGCAGTTCTTC.

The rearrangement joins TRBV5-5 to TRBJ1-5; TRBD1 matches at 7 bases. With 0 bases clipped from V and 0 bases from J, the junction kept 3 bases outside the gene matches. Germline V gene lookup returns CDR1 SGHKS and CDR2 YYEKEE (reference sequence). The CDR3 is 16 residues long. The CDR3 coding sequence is TGTGCCAGCAGCTTGGAGGGACAGTATAGCAATCAGCCCCAGCATTTT. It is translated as CASSLEGQYSNQPQHF.

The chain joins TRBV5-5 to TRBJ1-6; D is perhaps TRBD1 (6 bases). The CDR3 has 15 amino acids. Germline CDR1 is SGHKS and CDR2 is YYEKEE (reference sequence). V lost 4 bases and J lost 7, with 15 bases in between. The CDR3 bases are TGTGCCAGCAGCATAACAGGGTTGCCGAATTCACCCCTCCACTTT. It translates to CASSITGLPNSPLHF.

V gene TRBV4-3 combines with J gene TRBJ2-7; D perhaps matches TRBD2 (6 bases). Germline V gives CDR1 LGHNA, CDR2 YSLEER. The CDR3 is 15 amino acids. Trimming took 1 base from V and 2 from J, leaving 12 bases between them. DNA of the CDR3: TGCGCCAGCAGCCAAGTTGCGGAGGGTGCCTACGAGCAGTACTTC. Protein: CASSQVAEGAYEQYF.

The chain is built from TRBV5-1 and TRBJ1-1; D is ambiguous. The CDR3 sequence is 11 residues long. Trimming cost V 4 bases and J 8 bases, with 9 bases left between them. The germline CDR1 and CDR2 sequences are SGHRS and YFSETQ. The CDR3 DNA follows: TGCGCCAGCAGCCCCGGGGTGGAAGCTTTCTTT. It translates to CASSPGVEAFF.

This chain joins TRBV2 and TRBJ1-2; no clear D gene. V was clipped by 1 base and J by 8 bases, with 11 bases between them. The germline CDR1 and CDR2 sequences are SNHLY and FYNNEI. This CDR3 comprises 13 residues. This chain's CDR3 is CASSEESPGGYTF. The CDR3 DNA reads TGTGCCAGCAGTGAAGAATCCCCGGGAGGCTACACCTTC. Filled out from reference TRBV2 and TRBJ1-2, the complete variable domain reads EPEVTQTPSHQVTQMGQEVILRCVPISNHLYFYWYRQILGQKVEFLVSFYNNEISEKSEIFDDQFSVERPDGSNFTLKIRSTKLEDSAMYFCASSEESPGGYTFGSGTRLTVV.

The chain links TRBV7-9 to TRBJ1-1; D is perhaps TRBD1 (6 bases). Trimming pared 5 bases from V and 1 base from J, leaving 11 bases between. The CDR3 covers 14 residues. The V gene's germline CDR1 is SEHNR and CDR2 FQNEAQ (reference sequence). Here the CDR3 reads CASSNRDKNTEAFF. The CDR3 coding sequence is TGTGCCAGCAGCAACCGGGACAAGAACACTGAAGCTTTCTTT.

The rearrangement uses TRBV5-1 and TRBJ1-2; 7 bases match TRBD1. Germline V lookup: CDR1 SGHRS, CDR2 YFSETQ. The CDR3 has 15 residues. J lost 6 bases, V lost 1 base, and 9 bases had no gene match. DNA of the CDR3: TGCGCCAGCAGCTTGCCGAAGACAGGGTTTGATGGCTACACCTTC. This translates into CASSLPKTGFDGYTF.

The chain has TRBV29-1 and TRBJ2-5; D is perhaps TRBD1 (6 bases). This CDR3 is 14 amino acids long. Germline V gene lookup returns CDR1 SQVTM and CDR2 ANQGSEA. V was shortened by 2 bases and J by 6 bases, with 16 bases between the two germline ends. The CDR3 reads CSVERRSGAKTQYF. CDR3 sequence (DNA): TGCAGCGTTGAACGGCGGTCAGGGGCGAAGACCCAGTACTTC.

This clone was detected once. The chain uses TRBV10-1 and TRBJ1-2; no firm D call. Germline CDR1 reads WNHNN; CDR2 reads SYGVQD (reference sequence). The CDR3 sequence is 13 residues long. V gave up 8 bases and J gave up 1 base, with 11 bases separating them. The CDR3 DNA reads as TGCGCCAGCGGCAGGCGGGTTAACTATGGCTACACCTTC. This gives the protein CASGRRVNYGYTF.

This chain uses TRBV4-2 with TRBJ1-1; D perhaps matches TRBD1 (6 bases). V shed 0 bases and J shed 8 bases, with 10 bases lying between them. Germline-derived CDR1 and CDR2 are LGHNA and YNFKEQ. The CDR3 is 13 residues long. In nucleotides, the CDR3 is TGTGCCAGCAGCCAAGATCTCGACAGGGAAGCTTTCTTT. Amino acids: CASSQDLDREAFF.

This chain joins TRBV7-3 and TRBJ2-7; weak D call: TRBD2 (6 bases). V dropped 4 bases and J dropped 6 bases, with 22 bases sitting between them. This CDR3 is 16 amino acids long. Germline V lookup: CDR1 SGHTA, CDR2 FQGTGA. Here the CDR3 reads CASSSQPGTGFIEQYF. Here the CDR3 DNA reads TGTGCCAGCAGCTCTCAGCCCGGGACTGGGTTTATCGAGCAGTACTTC. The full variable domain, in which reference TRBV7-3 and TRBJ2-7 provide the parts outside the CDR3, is GAGVSQTPSNKVTEKGKYVELRCDPISGHTALYWYRQSLGQGPEFLIYFQGTGAADDSGLPNDRFFAVRPEGSVSTLKIQRTERGDSAVYLCASSSQPGTGFIEQYFGPGTRLTVT.

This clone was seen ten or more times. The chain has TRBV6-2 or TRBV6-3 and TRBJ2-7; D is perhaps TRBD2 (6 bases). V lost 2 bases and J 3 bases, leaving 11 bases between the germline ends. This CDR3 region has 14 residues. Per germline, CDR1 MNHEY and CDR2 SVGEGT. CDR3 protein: CASSYRGTYYEQYF. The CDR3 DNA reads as TGTGCCAGCAGTTACCGGGGGACCTACTACGAGCAGTACTTC.

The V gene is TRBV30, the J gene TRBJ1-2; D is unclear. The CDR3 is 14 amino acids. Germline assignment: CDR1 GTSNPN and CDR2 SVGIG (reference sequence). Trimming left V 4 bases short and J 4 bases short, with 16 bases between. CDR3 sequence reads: CAWTHPARGYGYTF. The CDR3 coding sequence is TGTGCCTGGACACATCCGGCTCGGGGCTATGGCTACACCTTC.

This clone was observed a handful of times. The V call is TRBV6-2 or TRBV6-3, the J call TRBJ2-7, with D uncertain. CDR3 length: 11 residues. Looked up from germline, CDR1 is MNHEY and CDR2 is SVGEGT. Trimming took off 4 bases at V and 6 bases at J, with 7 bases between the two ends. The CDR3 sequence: CASSSGVEQYF. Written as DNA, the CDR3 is TGTGCCAGCAGTTCGGGTGTCGAGCAGTACTTC.

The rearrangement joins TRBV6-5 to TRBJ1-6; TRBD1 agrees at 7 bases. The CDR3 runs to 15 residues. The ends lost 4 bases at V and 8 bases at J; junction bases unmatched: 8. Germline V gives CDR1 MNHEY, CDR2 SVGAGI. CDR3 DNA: TGTGCCAGCAGTTCCTCACGACAGGGTTATTCACCCCTCCACTTT. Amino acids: CASSSSRQGYSPLHF.